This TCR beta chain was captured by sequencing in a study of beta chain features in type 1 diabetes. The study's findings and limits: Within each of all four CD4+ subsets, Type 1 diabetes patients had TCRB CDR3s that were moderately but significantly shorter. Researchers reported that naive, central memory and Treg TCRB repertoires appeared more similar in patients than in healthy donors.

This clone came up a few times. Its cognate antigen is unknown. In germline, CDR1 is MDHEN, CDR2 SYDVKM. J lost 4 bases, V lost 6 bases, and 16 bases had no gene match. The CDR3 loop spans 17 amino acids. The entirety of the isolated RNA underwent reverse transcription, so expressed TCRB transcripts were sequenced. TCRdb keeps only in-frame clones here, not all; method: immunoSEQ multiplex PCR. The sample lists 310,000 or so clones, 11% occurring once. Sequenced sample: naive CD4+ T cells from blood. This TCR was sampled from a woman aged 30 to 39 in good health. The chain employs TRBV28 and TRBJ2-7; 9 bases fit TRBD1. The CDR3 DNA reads TGTGCCAGCAGATTGGACCCCCCCGGGACAGGGACATACGAGCAGTACTTC. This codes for CASRLDPPGTGTYEQYF.